The T cell receptor beta chain under discussion was sequenced for a study of shared clonotypes between healthy human individuals. Turning to the study itself: Each donor had three CD4 naive, three CD4 memory, two CD8 naive and one CD8 memory plate.

All donors were Caucasian adults living in Nashville, Tennessee. CDR1 and CDR2 (germline): MDHEN, SYDVKM. The CDR3 is 16 amino acids. V lost 2 bases and J lost 0, with 11 bases in between. Some clones are missing from TCRdb's copy, which holds only in-frame ones; the method was immunoSEQ multiplex PCR. The table records about 2.4 million clones, approximately 90% of them present only once. Concerning this clone itself: The antigen is unknown.

Whole-study results and caveats: Sequencing of the sorted subsets was shown by rarefaction to be incomplete despite large depth. Read depth was anticipated to influence clonotype sharing among donors.

The origin of this receptor is a man younger than 30 in good health. The chain recombines TRBV28 with TRBJ1-5; D is unresolved. Sequencing was done on a sample of naive CD4+ T cells sorted from blood. Stated subset: CD45RA+ positively selected. CDR3 residues: CASSLRPGSSNQPQHF. The DNA for the CDR3 is TGTGCCAGCAGTTTACGTCCGGGAAGTAGCAATCAGCCCCAGCATTTT.